A selection of T cell receptor beta chains follows, all from one sample in a study of CD8 T cells in Susac syndrome. TCRdb re-called the immunoSEQ multiplex PCR reads with MiXCR, one entry per CDR3 protein. This repertoire shows 75,000 to 95,000 distinct CDR3 sequences, about 96% found once; its top ten account for 0.5% to 0.8%. The sample was CD8+ T cells from PBMCs. These receptors were collected from a human donor with Susac syndrome. CDR3s include the opening cysteine and the closing phenylalanine or tryptophan. D genes are given only for firm matches. The listing skips clone size in some rows; elsewhere it reads once, few, many or a size class.

J | V | D | size | CDR3 | DNA
TRBJ1-2 | TRBV6-2/TRBV6-3 | - | - | CASSEDQAYGYTF | TGTGCCAGCAGTGAGGACCAAGCCTATGGCTACACCTTC
TRBJ2-3 | TRBV7-2 | TRBD1 | - | CASSIRDRGLNTQYF | TGTGCCAGCAGCATCAGGGACAGGGGGCTAAATACGCAGTATTTT
TRBJ2-7 | TRBV12-3/TRBV12-4 | TRBD2 | - | CASSWRGGDEQYF | TGTGCCAGCAGTTGGCGGGGGGGCGACGAGCAGTACTTC
TRBJ1-2 | TRBV20-1 | - | - | CSANSYGYTF | TGCAGTGCTAACAGCTATGGCTACACCTTC
TRBJ1-1 | TRBV6-5 | - | - | CASSYRRFGGATEAFF | TGTGCCAGCAGTTACAGGCGTTTTGGAGGTGCCACTGAAGCTTTCTTT
TRBJ2-7 | TRBV7-6 | TRBD2 | once | CASSSGLAPYEQYF | TGTGCCAGCAGCTCGGGACTAGCGCCCTACGAGCAGTACTTC
TRBJ2-1 | TRBV5-4 | - | - | CASRPESSYNEQFF | TGTGCCAGCCGTCCCGAGAGCTCCTACAATGAGCAGTTCTTC
TRBJ2-1 | TRBV5-1 | - | once | CASSLRASEQFF | TGCGCCAGCAGCTTGAGAGCTAGCGAGCAGTTCTTC
TRBJ1-1 | TRBV12-3/TRBV12-4 | TRBD1 | once | CASSLEDEGAAEAFF | TGTGCCAGCAGTTTAGAAGATGAGGGGGCGGCTGAAGCTTTCTTT
TRBJ1-2 | TRBV18 | - | once | CASSPVLGAQDYGYTF | TGTGCCAGCTCACCTGTACTGGGGGCGCAAGACTATGGCTACACCTTC
TRBJ2-3 | TRBV12-3/TRBV12-4 | - | - | CASSLPGRDTQYF | TGTGCCAGCAGTTTACCGGGGAGGGATACGCAGTATTTT
TRBJ1-2 | TRBV6-5 | - | - | CASGGGNGYTF | TGTGCCAGCGGGGGGGGCAATGGCTACACCTTC
TRBJ1-1 | TRBV30 | - | - | CAWFAGVWTEAFF | TGTGCCTGGTTCGCGGGGGTTTGGACTGAAGCTTTCTTT
TRBJ1-6 | TRBV5-6 | TRBD1 | once | CASSFGTGLDSPLHF | TGTGCCAGCAGCTTTGGGACAGGGTTGGATTCACCCCTCCACTTT
TRBJ1-1 | TRBV20-1 | - | once | CSAVTANTEAFF | TGCAGTGCGGTGACAGCGAACACTGAAGCTTTCTTT
TRBJ1-2 | TRBV24-1 | - | - | CAHQEGTCPRAGYTF | TGTGCCCACCAAGAAGGGACCTGCCCTAGAGCCGGCTACACCTTC
TRBJ1-1 | TRBV20-1 | - | - | CSALQGLVTEAFF | TGCAGTGCCCTACAGGGTTTGGTCACTGAAGCTTTCTTT
TRBJ1-4 | TRBV20-1 | - | - | CSATGAGGTNEKLFF | TGCAGTGCTACGGGGGCCGGGGGCACTAATGAAAAACTGTTTTTT
TRBJ2-3 | TRBV13 | TRBD2 | - | CASSHRAGVTDTQYF | TGTGCCAGCAGCCACCGAGCGGGGGTAACAGATACGCAGTATTTT
TRBJ2-3 | TRBV14 | TRBD2 | - | CASSHLLAASGGGTDTQYF | TGTGCCAGCAGCCATCTCCTGGCGGCTAGCGGGGGGGGCACAGATACGCAGTATTTT
TRBJ2-1 | TRBV29-1 | - | - | CSVVRTTLNEQFF | TGCAGCGTTGTGAGGACTACTCTGAATGAGCAGTTCTTC
TRBJ1-3 | TRBV9 | TRBD1 | - | CASSSRDRGRGNTIYF | TGTGCCAGCAGCTCTCGGGACAGGGGGCGCGGAAACACCATATATTTT
TRBJ2-5 | TRBV6-5 | TRBD1 | - | CASSYSPDREMGQETQYF | TGTGCCAGCAGTTACTCACCGGACAGGGAAATGGGCCAAGAGACCCAGTACTTC